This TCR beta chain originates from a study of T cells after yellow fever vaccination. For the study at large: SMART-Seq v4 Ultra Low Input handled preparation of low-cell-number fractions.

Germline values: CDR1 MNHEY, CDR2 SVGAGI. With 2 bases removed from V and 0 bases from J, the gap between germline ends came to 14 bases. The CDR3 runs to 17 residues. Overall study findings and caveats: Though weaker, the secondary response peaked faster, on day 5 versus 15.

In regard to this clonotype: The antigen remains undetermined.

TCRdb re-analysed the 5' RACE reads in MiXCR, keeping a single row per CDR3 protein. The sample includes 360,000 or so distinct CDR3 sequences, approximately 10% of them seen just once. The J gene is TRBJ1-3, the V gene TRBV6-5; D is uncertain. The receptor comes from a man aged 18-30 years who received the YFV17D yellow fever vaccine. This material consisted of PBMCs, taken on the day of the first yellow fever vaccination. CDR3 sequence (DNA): TGTGCCAGCAGTTACACACGACAAGGGAGCTCTGGAAACACCATATATTTT. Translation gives CASSYTRQGSSGNTIYF.